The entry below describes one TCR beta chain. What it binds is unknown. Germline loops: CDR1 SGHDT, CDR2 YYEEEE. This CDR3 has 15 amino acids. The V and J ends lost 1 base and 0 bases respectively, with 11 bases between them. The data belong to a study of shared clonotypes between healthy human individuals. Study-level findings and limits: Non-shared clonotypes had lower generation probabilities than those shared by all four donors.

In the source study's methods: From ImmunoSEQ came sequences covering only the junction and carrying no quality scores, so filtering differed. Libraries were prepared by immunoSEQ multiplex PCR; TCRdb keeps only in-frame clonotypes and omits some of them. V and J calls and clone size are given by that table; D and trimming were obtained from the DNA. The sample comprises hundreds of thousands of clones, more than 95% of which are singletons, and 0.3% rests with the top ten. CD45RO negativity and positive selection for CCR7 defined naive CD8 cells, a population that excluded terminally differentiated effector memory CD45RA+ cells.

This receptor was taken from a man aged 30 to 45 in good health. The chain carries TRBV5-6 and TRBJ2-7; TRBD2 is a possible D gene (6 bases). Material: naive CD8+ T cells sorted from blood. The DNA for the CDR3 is TGTGCCAGCAGCTTGTGGGGGGATTCCTCCTACGAGCAGTACTTC. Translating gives CASSLWGDSSYEQYF.